This is a list of T cell receptor beta chains from one sample in a study of PD-1 blockade in classical Hodgkin lymphoma. Profiling relied on immunoSEQ multiplex PCR, and the TCRdb table lists in-frame clones only, not all of them. This sample has approximately 13,000 clones, with roughly 90% found just once. The specimen comprised peripheral blood mononuclear cells (PBMCs), sampled at baseline. The receptors were gathered from a human donor with classical Hodgkin lymphoma. CDR3s include the opening cysteine and the closing phenylalanine or tryptophan.

j_call v_call cdr3_length cdr3_aa
TRBJ2-7 TRBV2 14 CASSLRGTTREQYF
TRBJ2-2 TRBV7-6 15 CASSLEGGATGELFF
TRBJ2-7 TRBV6-5 14 CASSGTAIAYEQYF
TRBJ2-3 TRBV28 13 CAIGTGSTDTQYF
TRBJ1-2 TRBV6-5 13 CASSSTGYSGYTF
TRBJ2-3 TRBV6-6 15 CASSPRRGGTDTQYF
TRBJ2-3 TRBV11-2 15 CASSFSEVFTDTQYF
TRBJ2-7 TRBV27 15 CASSLGGRAFYEQYF
TRBJ1-1 TRBV11-2 12 CASSVDRVRAFF
TRBJ2-7 TRBV2 12 CASSDDGYEQYF
TRBJ1-3 TRBV7-9 12 CASRPLENTIYF
TRBJ1-2 TRBV4-2 16 CASSQEGSGRYYGYTF
TRBJ2-5 TRBV7-3 16 CASSLDGWQGGETQYF
TRBJ2-5 TRBV4-1 18 CASSQGSRLLAGAKTQYF
TRBJ2-3 TRBV2 14 CASNVGGDTDTQYF
TRBJ2-5 TRBV18 17 CASSPLTALRGQETQYF
TRBJ1-1 TRBV4-3 15 CASSQLWQGNTEAFF
TRBJ1-5 TRBV28 14 CASSRFRGNQPQHF
TRBJ1-1 TRBV7-2 14 CASSLEQENTEAFF
TRBJ1-3 TRBV6-5 11 CASSFHNTIYF
TRBJ1-2 TRBV7-2 14 CASSSSTGNYGYTF
TRBJ2-1 TRBV19 16 CASSMQAQAPYNEQFF
TRBJ1-1 TRBV5-1 13 CASSLAGTREAFF
TRBJ1-6 TRBV7-9 14 CASSATAPSSPLHF
TRBJ2-7 TRBV4-1 16 CASSQQQGAWSYEQYF
TRBJ2-7 TRBV4-1 15 CASSSKQAGATEQYF
TRBJ2-7 TRBV4-1 15 CASSQDRSSGYEQYF
TRBJ2-1 TRBV11-1 12 CASSLEWNEQFF
TRBJ2-5 TRBV6-5 16 CASSYGTAVEFGPQYF
TRBJ2-1 TRBV7-6 16 CASSPLAGEVYNEQFF
TRBJ1-5 TRBV19 16 CASSMPRSLVNQPQHF
TRBJ2-1 TRBV4-1 15 CASSHTGLPINEQFF
TRBJ2-2 TRBV21-1 16 CASSDTGAPRTGELFF
TRBJ1-1 TRBV7-9 13 CASSFGQGTEAFF
TRBJ1-2 TRBV4-1 15 CASSQDRLGSYGYTF
TRBJ2-7 TRBV7-9 14 CASRHGQGNYEQYF
TRBJ2-7 TRBV11-2 14 CASSPSPGDYEQYF
TRBJ2-7 TRBV6-1 18 CASRETSGRAGTSYEQYF
TRBJ2-7 TRBV19 14 CASSTDRPLAEQYF
TRBJ2-7 TRBV7-2 16 CASSLLPGRGSYEQYF
TRBJ1-5 TRBV2 15 CASSVGQGFNQPQHF
TRBJ2-7 TRBV6-6 15 CASSPGQGGVGEQYF
TRBJ2-7 TRBV9 12 CASSDNTYEQYF
TRBJ2-2 TRBV6-1 13 CASSLILPGELFF
TRBJ2-1 TRBV6-6 14 CASSYLAADNEQFF
TRBJ1-3 TRBV30 17 CAWSVDDRGLSGNTIYF
TRBJ1-1 TRBV18 15 CASSPPGGPGTEAFF
TRBJ2-7 TRBV7-9 15 CASSLSSGLTYEQYF
TRBJ2-1 TRBV4-1 15 CASSQAPSSYNEQFF
TRBJ2-1 TRBV10-3 17 CAISEPPGSSLYNEQFF
TRBJ2-5 TRBV30 12 CAWSMAGETQYF
TRBJ2-5 TRBV5-1 13 CASMRGGGETQYF
TRBJ2-5 TRBV10-3 13 CAIRGGAQETQYF
TRBJ2-1 TRBV19 15 CASSIDKQGYNEQFF
TRBJ2-7 TRBV11-2 11 CASSLEYEQYF